Each of the 16 T cell receptor beta chains below was sequenced from the same sample in a study of shared clonotypes between healthy human individuals. CD45RO-negative cells were positively selected for CCR7, leaving out terminally differentiated effector memory CD45RA+ cells. Sequencing used immunoSEQ multiplex PCR; TCRdb keeps in-frame clones, though not all of them. The sample gives about 2.1 million clones, 93% of which show up once; around 1.7% is in the top ten. Sequenced material: naive CD8+ T cells from PBMCs. Receptors originate from a man aged 18 to 30 in good health. Some clones in this sample may be carry-over from other donors' samples.

The rearrangement links TRBV27 to TRBJ2-1; D unresolved. CDR3 length: 14 residues. Trimming shortened V by 6 bases and J by 0 bases, and 9 bases separated the two germline ends. Looked up from germline, CDR1 is MNHEY and CDR2 is SMNVEV (reference sequence). The CDR3 loop reads CASRELISYNEQFF. The CDR3 DNA is TGTGCCAGCAGGGAGTTGATCTCCTACAATGAGCAGTTCTTC.

V and J are TRBV10-3 and TRBJ2-7; the match to TRBD2 covers 9 bases. CDR3 length equals 15 residues. J lost 6 bases, V lost 6 bases, and 12 bases had no gene match. Germline values: CDR1 ENHRY, CDR2 SYGVKD. The CDR3 DNA reads TGTGCCATCAGCAACCCGGGACTAGCAATAGGCGAGCAGTACTTC. Protein: CAISNPGLAIGEQYF.

The CDR3, as DNA: TGCGCCAGCAGCTTGGATCCTTCTCTCGGCAGGGGATTCTACGAGCAGTACTTC. Its translation is CASSLDPSLGRGFYEQYF. This sequence joins TRBV5-1 and TRBJ2-7; D is possibly TRBD1 (6 bases). The germline V gene has CDR1 SGHRS and CDR2 YFSETQ. Trimming cost V 0 bases and J 3 bases, with 22 bases left between them. The CDR3 spans 18 residues.

The chain is built from TRBV9 and TRBJ2-7; D not resolved. The V gene lost 0 bases and the J gene lost 5 bases, with 18 bases spanning the gap. Germline V gene data show CDR1 as SGDLS and CDR2 as YYNGEE. The CDR3 extends over 16 amino acids. Written as DNA, the CDR3 is TGTGCCAGCAGCGTAGGGGTAGCCGACACCGTCGACGAGCAGTACTTC. As protein: CASSVGVADTVDEQYF.

The table lists this clone with a count of one. J is TRBJ1-4 and V is TRBV4-3; 9 bases are a match to TRBD1. Germline lookup yields CDR1 LGHNA and CDR2 YSLEER. There are 15 residues in the CDR3. Trimming took 6 bases from V and 6 from J; bases not matched to a gene: 8. CDR3: CASSYRGRRYEKLFF. For the CDR3, the DNA is TGCGCCAGCAGTTACAGGGGGCGGAGGTATGAAAAACTGTTTTTT.

This chain uses TRBV13 with TRBJ2-1; D ambiguous. CDR3 size: 15 residues. CDR1 and CDR2 (germline): PRHDT, FYEKMQ (reference sequence). V was pared by 5 bases and J by 0 bases, with 11 bases between. The CDR3 here is CASSPRPGSYNEQFF. In DNA, the CDR3 is TGTGCCAGCAGCCCAAGGCCGGGCTCCTACAATGAGCAGTTCTTC.

This rearrangement joins TRBV6-5 to TRBJ2-1, with TRBD2 as a possible D gene (6 bases). Germline CDR1 MNHEY, CDR2 SVGAGI. V was shortened by 4 bases and J by 0 bases, with 10 bases between the two germline ends. This CDR3 spans 15 amino acids. The CDR3 DNA is TGTGCCAGCAGTTTACTAGCAGACTCCTACAATGAGCAGTTCTTC. Its translation is CASSLLADSYNEQFF.

V usage is TRBV27 and J usage is TRBJ2-7, with D uncertain. The V gene's germline CDR1 is MNHEY and CDR2 SMNVEV (reference sequence). The CDR3 contains 15 residues. V lost 2 bases, J lost 4 bases, and 15 bases lay in between. Here the CDR3 reads CASSLLAPLEYEQYF. Here the CDR3 DNA reads TGTGCCAGCAGTTTACTGGCACCTCTAGAGTACGAGCAGTACTTC.

The chain carries TRBV7-9 and TRBJ2-2; perhaps D is TRBD1 or TRBD2 (5 bases each). Trimming shortened V by 6 bases and J by 5 bases, and 16 bases separated the two germline ends. The V gene's germline CDR1 is SEHNR and CDR2 FQNEAQ (reference sequence). This CDR3 region has 15 residues. The CDR3: CASSNRDELTGELFF. In DNA form, the CDR3 reads TGTGCCAGCAGTAACCGGGACGAATTAACCGGGGAGCTGTTTTTT.

The CDR3: CASSVDWYGYEQYF. As DNA, the CDR3 is TGTGCCAGCAGCGTAGACTGGTACGGTTACGAGCAGTACTTC. The chain joins TRBV7-2 to TRBJ2-7; D is unclear. V was shortened by 5 bases and J by 4 bases, with 15 bases between the two germline ends. The CDR3 is made up of 14 amino acids. CDR1 is SGHTA and CDR2 is FQGNSA in the germline V gene.

V and J are TRBV27 and TRBJ2-7; possibly TRBD1 or TRBD2 for D (5 bases each). There are 13 residues in the CDR3. CDR1 and CDR2 from the germline V gene are MNHEY and SMNVEV (reference sequence). The CDR3 DNA reads as TGTTCGGCGGGTGTAGGGGCCCCCTACGAGCAGTACTTC. It yields the protein CSAGVGAPYEQYF.

The chain couples TRBV13 to TRBJ2-7; the D call may be TRBD1 or TRBD2 (5 bases each). Germline V gives CDR1 PRHDT, CDR2 FYEKMQ (reference sequence). The CDR3 sequence is 11 residues long. Trimming stripped 5 bases from V and 6 bases from J, with 8 bases between. CDR3 sequence: CASSGGPEQYF. CDR3 nucleotide sequence: TGTGCCAGCAGCGGGGGACCCGAGCAGTACTTC.

This clone was observed once. The chain has TRBV27 and TRBJ2-1, with D perhaps assigned TRBD1 or TRBD2 (5 bases each). Germline values: CDR1 MNHEY, CDR2 SMNVEV (reference sequence). The CDR3 has 18 residues. V was cut by 6 bases and J by 12 bases, with 33 bases left in between. Here the CDR3 reads CASSPLRTGREYSKRQFF. CDR3 coding DNA: TGTGCCAGCAGCCCGCTCCGAACGGGACGTGAGTATTCAAAACGGCAGTTCTTC.

This clone occurred once. The J gene is TRBJ2-7, the V gene TRBV5-1, with a possible D match to TRBD2 (5 bases). The V end lost 2 bases, the J end lost 3 bases, and 18 bases lay between the germline ends. CDR1 is SGHRS and CDR2 is YFSETQ in the germline V gene. CDR3 length: 16 residues. DNA of the CDR3: TGCGCCAGCAGCTTTCGAGCCGCGGGCAGCGACTACGAGCAGTACTTC. Residues: CASSFRAAGSDYEQYF. Together with reference TRBV5-1 and TRBJ2-7, the CDR3 gives the full variable domain: KAGVTQTPRYLIKTRGQQVTLSCSPISGHRSVSWYQQTPGQGLQFLFEYFSETQRNKGNFPGRFSGRQFSNSRSEMNVSTLELGDSALYLCASSFRAAGSDYEQYFGPGTRLTVT.

V gene TRBV2 combines with J gene TRBJ2-3; no clear D gene. This CDR3 is 14 amino acids long. V lost 6 bases, J lost 0 bases, and 10 bases lay in between. The germline V gene has CDR1 SNHLY and CDR2 FYNNEI. The CDR3, as DNA: TGTGCCAGCAGCCCCAGTGGTAGCACAGATACGCAGTATTTT. The encoded protein is CASSPSGSTDTQYF.

The chain couples TRBV28 to TRBJ2-7, with 7 bases aligning to TRBD1. Looked up from germline, CDR1 is MDHEN and CDR2 is SYDVKM. J lost 4 bases, V lost 4 bases, and 10 bases had no gene match. CDR3 length: 15 amino acids. The CDR3 DNA reads TGTGCCAGCAGTTCTATCCGGGACAGCCCTTACGAGCAGTACTTC. Translating it yields CASSSIRDSPYEQYF.